This entry lists 11 T cell receptor beta chains sequenced from one sample in a study of blood T cells in healthy people across ages. Primed by a sample-barcoded 5' primer and a J-beta primer mix, a second PCR proceeded for about 6 to 12 cycles. Each CDR3 protein is one row after TCRdb ran MiXCR on the 5' RACE reads. Counted here are roughly 1.4 million distinct CDR3 sequences, around 55% occurring once; the ten biggest clones make up 6.5% to 8.5%. The sequenced sample was blood. The receptors here all came from a man between 18 and 35 years old in good health.

V gene TRBV5-1 combines with J gene TRBJ2-7, with unresolved D. This CDR3 contains 14 residues. The germline V gene encodes CDR1 SGHRS and CDR2 YFSETQ. Trimming cost V 4 bases and J 3 bases, with 14 bases left between them. The CDR3 DNA sequence: TGCGCCAGCAGCACCGGACGGAATAGCTACGAGCAGTACTTC. Translated, it gives CASSTGRNSYEQYF.

The rearrangement links TRBV29-1 to TRBJ2-1; 10 nucleotides align to TRBD2. The V gene end was trimmed by 7 bases and the J gene end by 0 bases; junction bases not matched to a gene: 3. The CDR3 length is 14 residues. Germline V gene lookup returns CDR1 SQVTM and CDR2 ANQGSEA. The DNA for the CDR3 is TGCAGCGCTAAGCGGGGGGGCTCCTACAATGAGCAGTTCTTC. This encodes CSAKRGGSYNEQFF.

The rearrangement links TRBV20-1 to TRBJ1-1; D is unresolved. The length of the CDR3 is 11 residues. The germline CDR1 and CDR2 sequences are DFQATT and SNEGSKA (reference sequence). V gave up 0 bases and J gave up 4 bases, with 3 bases separating them. Here the CDR3 DNA reads TGCAGTGCTAGAGAGGTCACTGAAGCTTTCTTT. Translating gives CSAREVTEAFF.

J is TRBJ1-1 and V is TRBV10-3; D perhaps matches TRBD1 (6 bases). The CDR3 has 14 amino acids. Trimming took 2 bases from V and 1 from J, leaving 8 bases between them. Looked up from germline, CDR1 is ENHRY and CDR2 is SYGVKD. CDR3 amino acids: CAISEATGNTEAFF. Written as DNA, the CDR3 is TGTGCCATCAGTGAGGCGACAGGGAACACTGAAGCTTTCTTT.

The sample holds a few counts of this clonotype. V and J are TRBV9 and TRBJ1-4; a weak D match, TRBD1 (6 bases). The CDR3 loop spans 14 amino acids. Germline CDR1 SGDLS, CDR2 YYNGEE. The V end lost 2 bases, the J end lost 7 bases, and 12 bases lay between the germline ends. CDR3 DNA sequence: TGTGCCAGCAGCGTGGGGCCCAGGGGTGAAAAACTGTTTTTT. Translation: CASSVGPRGEKLFF. The whole variable domain, filled in from reference TRBV9 and TRBJ1-4, reads DSGVTQTPKHLITATGQRVTLRCSPRSGDLSVYWYQQSLDQGLQFLIQYYNGEERAKGNILERFSAQQFPDLHSELNLSSLELGDSALYFCASSVGPRGEKLFFGSGTQLSVL.

The CDR3 DNA sequence: TGTGCCAGCAGTTACGTGGCTACTAGCCGAACCGGGGAGCTGTTTTTT. Its protein is CASSYVATSRTGELFF. The genes are TRBV6-6 and TRBJ2-2, with a weak D call TRBD2 (6 bases). Trimming removed 2 bases at V and 5 bases at J, with 15 bases between. The CDR3 is 16 amino acids. Per germline, CDR1 MNHNY and CDR2 SVGAGI (reference sequence).

The chain recombines TRBV3-1 with TRBJ2-5; a weak D match, TRBD1 (5 bases). This CDR3 is 14 amino acids long. The V gene's germline CDR1 is LGHDT and CDR2 YNNKEL (reference sequence). Between the trimmed V and J ends, which lost 4 bases and 2 bases, there was a span of 11 bases. This CDR3 reads CASSLWTPQETQYF. CDR3 bases: TGTGCCAGCAGCCTATGGACACCTCAAGAGACCCAGTACTTC.

V gene TRBV10-3 combines with J gene TRBJ2-1; D is tentatively TRBD1 or TRBD2 (5 bases each). The CDR3 loop spans 15 amino acids. The germline CDR1 and CDR2 sequences are ENHRY and SYGVKD. The V end was cut by 5 bases, the J end by 5 bases, with 16 bases between. The DNA of the CDR3 is TGTGCCATCAGTTACCGGGACGGACTCAACAATGAGCAGTTCTTC. It encodes CAISYRDGLNNEQFF.

The V gene is TRBV7-2, the J gene TRBJ2-2; perhaps TRBD1 as D (5 bases). Germline assignment: CDR1 SGHTA and CDR2 FQGNSA. V was cut by 5 bases and J by 0 bases, with 13 bases left in between. The CDR3 sequence is 16 residues long. The CDR3 here is CASSPRGRANTGELFF. DNA of the CDR3: TGTGCCAGCAGCCCAAGGGGCAGGGCGAACACCGGGGAGCTGTTTTTT.

The V gene is TRBV7-9, the J gene TRBJ1-2, with D perhaps TRBD1 (5 bases). V gave up 8 bases and J gave up 0 bases, with 13 bases separating them. From germline, CDR1 is SEHNR and CDR2 FQNEAQ (reference sequence). The CDR3 sequence is 14 residues long. CDR3 nucleotides: TGTGCCAGCGGGTTAGGGGCCACTAACTATGGCTACACCTTC. Its translation: CASGLGATNYGYTF.

The J gene is TRBJ2-1, the V gene TRBV10-2; TRBD2 is a possible D gene (6 bases). The J call may be incorrect, as the DNA end agrees better with TRBJ2-7. CDR3 size: 15 residues. Germline V gene sequence: CDR1 WSHSY, CDR2 SAAADI. The CDR3 DNA reads as TGCGCCAGCAGTGAGTCGACGGGAGCCAACAATGAGCAGTACTTC. It encodes CASSESTGANNEQYF.